The 4 T cell receptor beta chains reported below all come from one sample, sequenced in a study of early T cells in non-severe SARS-CoV-2 infection. TCRdb fed the 5' RACE reads into MiXCR, producing one record per CDR3 protein. Of fewer than 60,000 distinct CDR3 sequences in the sample, 7.5% to 10% were seen once. Specimen: whole blood. The source is an adult who was a healthcare worker with PCR-confirmed SARS-CoV-2 infection or an uninfected control (not recorded which).

Concerning this clonotype itself: At one end, the junction sequence differs from germline, possibly due to a read error. V usage is TRBV7-3 and J usage is TRBJ2-6, with TRBD1 matching 9 bases. CDR3 length: 17 residues. Germline V gives CDR1 SGHTA, CDR2 FQGTGA. CDR3: CAGSRDRDFSGANVLTF. The CDR3 bases are TGTGCCGGCAGCCGGGACAGGGACTTCTCTGGGGCCAACGTCCTGACTTTC.

This clonotype has a count of ten or more. The chain couples TRBV28 to TRBJ1-2, with unresolved D. The CDR3 totals 14 residues. Germline loops: CDR1 MDHEN, CDR2 SYDVKM. The V and J ends lost 2 bases and 1 base respectively, with 8 bases between them. CDR3 in DNA: TGTGCCAGCAGTTTAGAAGGCCTTAACTATGGCTACACCTTC. Its translation is CASSLEGLNYGYTF.

This chain connects TRBV4-3 to TRBJ1-1; 11 nucleotides line up with TRBD1. There are 16 residues in the CDR3. Germline V gene sequence: CDR1 LGHNA, CDR2 YSLEER. The V gene end was trimmed by 1 base and the J gene end by 3 bases; junction bases not matched to a gene: 4. The CDR3 protein is CASSQGDRGRDTEAFF. In DNA, the CDR3 is TGCGCCAGCAGCCAAGGGGACAGGGGGAGGGACACTGAAGCTTTCTTT.

By share of the sample, this clonotype is medium-sized (0.01 to 0.1%). The V and J genes are TRBV20-1 and TRBJ2-1; 11 bases align to TRBD2. The V segment lost 0 bases and the J segment 7 bases; nucleotides outside the gene matches: 5. The CDR3 length is 15 residues. Germline V gene sequence: CDR1 DFQATT, CDR2 SNEGSKA (reference sequence). The CDR3: CSARDPRTSGNEQFF. The CDR3 DNA follows: TGCAGTGCTAGAGATCCCCGGACTAGCGGGAATGAGCAGTTCTTC.